The 7 T cell receptor beta chains given below trace back to one sample, sequenced in a study of blood T cell repertoires in COVID-19. Some clones are missing from TCRdb's copy, which holds only in-frame ones; the method was immunoSEQ multiplex PCR. The sample has 210,000 or so clones, 65% to 90% seen once. Source material: peripheral blood. These receptors originate from a man aged 50-59 years with acute or convalescent COVID-19.

This sequence joins TRBV11-3 and TRBJ2-2; TRBD2 is a possible D gene (7 bases). CDR1 and CDR2 (germline): SGHNT, YENEEA. The length of the CDR3 is 17 residues. V was cut by 4 bases and J by 4 bases, with 19 bases left in between. DNA for the CDR3: TGTGCCAGCAGCTCAAATTTTGCGGGGGCGGGCACCGGGGAGCTGTTTTTT. It encodes CASSSNFAGAGTGELFF.

The rearrangement uses TRBV6-5 and TRBJ2-5; 10 bases line up with TRBD2. Germline CDR1 reads MNHEY; CDR2 reads SVGAGI. J gave up 3 bases and V 6 bases, and 7 bases lay outside the gene matches. CDR3 length: 15 residues. This CDR3 reads CASSRAGGLEETQYF. Here the CDR3 DNA reads TGTGCCAGCAGCCGAGCGGGGGGGCTGGAAGAGACCCAGTACTTC.

CDR3: CASSVGQGLTYEQYF. The CDR3 coding sequence is TGTGCCAGCAGCGTAGGGCAGGGACTTACCTACGAGCAGTACTTC. J is TRBJ2-7 and V is TRBV9, with a possible D match to TRBD2 (6 bases). Germline-derived CDR1 and CDR2 are SGDLS and YYNGEE. CDR3 size: 15 residues. Trimming shortened V by 0 bases and J by 2 bases, and 12 bases separated the two germline ends.

For this clone: A read error may account for a junction end that differs from germline. The chain is built from TRBV9 and TRBJ2-3; perhaps TRBD1 as D (6 bases). Looked up from germline, CDR1 is SGDLS and CDR2 is YYNGEE. The CDR3 covers 12 residues. CDR3: CASSATGWPPHF. In nucleotides, the CDR3 is TGTGCCAGCAGCGCCACAGGGTGGCCTCCCCATTTT.

V usage is TRBV5-5 and J usage is TRBJ2-1, with D possibly being TRBD2 (6 bases). Germline values: CDR1 SGHKS, CDR2 YYEKEE (reference sequence). CDR3 length: 13 amino acids. V lost 2 bases and J 15 bases, leaving 18 bases between the germline ends. The DNA of the CDR3 is TGTGCCAGCAGCTTTTACCCCGAGGACGGGGGGTTCTTC. Protein sequence: CASSFYPEDGGFF.

The chain combines TRBV5-1 with TRBJ2-7; 9 bases align to TRBD2. V shed 0 bases and J 4 bases; nucleotides not matched to a gene: 8. CDR3 length: 16 amino acids. Germline V gene lookup returns CDR1 SGHRS and CDR2 YFSETQ. Here the CDR3 DNA reads TGCGCCAGCAGCTTGGTCTCTAGCGGGGCCCCTTACGAGCAGTACTTC. It yields the protein CASSLVSSGAPYEQYF.

The rearrangement uses TRBV6-6 and TRBJ1-2, with a possible D match to TRBD1 (5 bases). Germline V gene sequence: CDR1 MNHNY, CDR2 SVGAGI (reference sequence). The ends were cut back, 4 bases at V and 8 bases at J, with 23 bases in the middle. The CDR3 extends over 16 amino acids. CDR3 sequence: CASSSSDISTPVGYTF. Here the CDR3 DNA reads TGTGCCAGCAGTTCATCGGACATTTCAACCCCAGTGGGCTACACCTTC.